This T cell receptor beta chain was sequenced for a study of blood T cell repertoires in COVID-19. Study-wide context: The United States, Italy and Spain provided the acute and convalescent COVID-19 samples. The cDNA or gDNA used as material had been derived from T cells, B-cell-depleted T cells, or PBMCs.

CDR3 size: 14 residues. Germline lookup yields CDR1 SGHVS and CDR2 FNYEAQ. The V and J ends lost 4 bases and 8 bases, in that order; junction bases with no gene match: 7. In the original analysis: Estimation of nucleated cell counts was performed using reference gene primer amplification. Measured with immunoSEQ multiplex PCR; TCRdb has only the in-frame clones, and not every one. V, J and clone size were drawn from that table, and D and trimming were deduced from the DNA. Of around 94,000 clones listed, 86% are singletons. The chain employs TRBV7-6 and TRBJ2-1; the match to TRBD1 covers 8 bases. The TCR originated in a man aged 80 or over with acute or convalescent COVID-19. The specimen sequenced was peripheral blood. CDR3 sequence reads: CASSSGVTGDEQFF. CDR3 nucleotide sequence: TGTGCCAGCAGCTCGGGGGTGACAGGGGATGAGCAGTTCTTC.